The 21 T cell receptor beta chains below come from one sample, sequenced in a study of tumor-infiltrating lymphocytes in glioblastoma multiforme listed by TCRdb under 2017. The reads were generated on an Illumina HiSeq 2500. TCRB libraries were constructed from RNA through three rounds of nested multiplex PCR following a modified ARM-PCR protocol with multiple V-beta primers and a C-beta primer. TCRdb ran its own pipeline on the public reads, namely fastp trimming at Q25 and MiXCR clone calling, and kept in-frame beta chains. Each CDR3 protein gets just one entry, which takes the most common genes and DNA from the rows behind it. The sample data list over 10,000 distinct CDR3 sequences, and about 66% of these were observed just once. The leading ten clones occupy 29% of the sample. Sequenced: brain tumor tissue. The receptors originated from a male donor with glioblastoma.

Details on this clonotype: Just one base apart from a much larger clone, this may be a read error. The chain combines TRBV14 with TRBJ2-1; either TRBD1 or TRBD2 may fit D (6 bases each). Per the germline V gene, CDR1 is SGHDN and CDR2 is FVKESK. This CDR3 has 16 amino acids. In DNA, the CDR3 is TGTGCCAGCAGCCAAGTGGGGGGCAGCGGCGACAATGAGCAGTCCTTC. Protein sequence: CASSQVGGSGDNEQSF.

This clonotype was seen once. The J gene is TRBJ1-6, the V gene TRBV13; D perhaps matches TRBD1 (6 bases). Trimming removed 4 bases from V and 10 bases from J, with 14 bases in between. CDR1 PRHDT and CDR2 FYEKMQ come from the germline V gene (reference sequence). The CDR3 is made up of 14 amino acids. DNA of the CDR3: TGTGCCAGCAGCTGGAGGGGGGCAGGGTCACCCCTCCACTTT. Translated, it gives CASSWRGAGSPLHF.

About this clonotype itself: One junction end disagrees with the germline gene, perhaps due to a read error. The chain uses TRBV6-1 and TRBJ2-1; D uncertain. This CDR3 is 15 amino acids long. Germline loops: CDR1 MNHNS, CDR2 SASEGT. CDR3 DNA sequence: TGTGTCAGCAGTGAAGAGGTCGTAACATACAATGAGCAGTTCTTC. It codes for CVSSEEVVTYNEQFF.

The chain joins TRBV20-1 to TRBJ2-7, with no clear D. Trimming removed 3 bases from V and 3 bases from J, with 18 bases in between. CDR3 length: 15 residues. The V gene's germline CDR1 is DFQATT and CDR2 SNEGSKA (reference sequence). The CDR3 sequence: CSASRLMDVHYEQYF. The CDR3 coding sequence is TGCAGTGCTAGTCGTCTCATGGACGTCCACTACGAGCAGTACTTC.

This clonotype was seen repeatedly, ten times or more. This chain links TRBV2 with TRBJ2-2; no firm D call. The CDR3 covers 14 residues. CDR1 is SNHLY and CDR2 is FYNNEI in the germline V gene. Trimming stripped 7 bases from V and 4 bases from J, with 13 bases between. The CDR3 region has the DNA TGTGCCAGCAACGATAGGAGCTCCACCGGGGAGCTGTTTTTT. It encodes CASNDRSSTGELFF.

The chain's CDR3 is CASSPTDYEQYF. The CDR3 nucleotides are TGTGCCAGCAGCCCGACAGATTACGAGCAGTACTTC. This chain connects TRBV7-8 to TRBJ2-7, with D possibly TRBD1 on 5 matching bases. The V and J ends lost 5 bases and 4 bases respectively, with 9 bases between them. The CDR3 length is 12 residues. The germline gives CDR1 SGHVS, CDR2 FQNEAQ.

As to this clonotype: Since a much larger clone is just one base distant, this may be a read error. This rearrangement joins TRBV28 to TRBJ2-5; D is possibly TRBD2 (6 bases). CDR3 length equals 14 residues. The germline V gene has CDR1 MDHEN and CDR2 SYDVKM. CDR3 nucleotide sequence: TGTGGCAGCAGCCCGCGGGACGGGCCAGAGACCCAGTACTTC. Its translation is CGSSPRDGPETQYF.

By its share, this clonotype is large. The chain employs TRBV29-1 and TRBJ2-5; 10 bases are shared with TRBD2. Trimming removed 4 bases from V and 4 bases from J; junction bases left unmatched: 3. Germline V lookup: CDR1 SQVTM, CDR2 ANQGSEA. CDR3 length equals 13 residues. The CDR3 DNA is TGCAGCGTTGGCCTAGCGGGAGCAGAGACCCAGTACTTC. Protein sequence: CSVGLAGAETQYF.

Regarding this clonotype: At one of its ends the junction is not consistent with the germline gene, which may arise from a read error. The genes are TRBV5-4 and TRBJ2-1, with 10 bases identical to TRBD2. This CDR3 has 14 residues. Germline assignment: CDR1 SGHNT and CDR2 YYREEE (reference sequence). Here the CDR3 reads CASSLRLAGVERFF. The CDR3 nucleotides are TGTGCCAGCAGCTTGAGGCTAGCGGGGGTTGAGCGGTTCTTC.

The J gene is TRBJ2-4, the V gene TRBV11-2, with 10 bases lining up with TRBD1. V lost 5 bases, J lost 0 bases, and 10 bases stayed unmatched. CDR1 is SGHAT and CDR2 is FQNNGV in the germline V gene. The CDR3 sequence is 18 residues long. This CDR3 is CASSRDRGFILAKNIQYF. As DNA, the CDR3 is TGTGCCAGCAGCCGGGACAGGGGTTTCATCCTAGCCAAAAACATTCAGTACTTC.

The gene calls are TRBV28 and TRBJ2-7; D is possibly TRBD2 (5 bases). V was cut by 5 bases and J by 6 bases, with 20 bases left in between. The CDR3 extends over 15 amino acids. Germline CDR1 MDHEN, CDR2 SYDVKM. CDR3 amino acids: CASSGLVQAAGEQYF. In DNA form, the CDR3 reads TGTGCCAGCAGTGGATTAGTGCAGGCGGCGGGCGAGCAGTACTTC.

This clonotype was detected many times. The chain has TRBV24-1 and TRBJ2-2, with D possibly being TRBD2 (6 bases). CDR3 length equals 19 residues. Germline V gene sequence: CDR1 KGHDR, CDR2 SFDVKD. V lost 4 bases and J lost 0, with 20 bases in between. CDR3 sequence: CATSETDYQGIANTGELFF. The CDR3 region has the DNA TGTGCCACCAGTGAAACGGACTATCAAGGTATCGCGAACACCGGGGAGCTGTTTTTT.

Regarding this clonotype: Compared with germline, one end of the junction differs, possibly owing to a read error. The CDR3 coding sequence is TGTGCCACCAGTGTGGGCAGGTGCTATGGCTACACCTTC. Translation: CATSVGRCYGYTF. This chain uses TRBV10-3 with TRBJ1-2; D ambiguous. The CDR3 has 13 residues. The germline CDR1 and CDR2 sequences are ENHRY and SYGVKD.

CDR3 bases: TGCAACGCACGTGGCAATTATGGCTACACCTTC. This sequence encodes CNARGNYGYTF. This chain connects TRBV20-1 to TRBJ1-2; D is undetermined. The germline gives CDR1 DFQATT, CDR2 SNEGSKA (reference sequence). The CDR3 spans 11 residues.

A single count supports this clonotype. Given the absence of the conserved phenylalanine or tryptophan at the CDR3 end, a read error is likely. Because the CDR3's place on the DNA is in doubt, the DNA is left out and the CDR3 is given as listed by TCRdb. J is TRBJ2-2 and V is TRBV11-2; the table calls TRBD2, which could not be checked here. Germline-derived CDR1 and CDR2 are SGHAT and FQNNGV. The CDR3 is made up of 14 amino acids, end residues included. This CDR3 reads CASSHGLDSGELFL.

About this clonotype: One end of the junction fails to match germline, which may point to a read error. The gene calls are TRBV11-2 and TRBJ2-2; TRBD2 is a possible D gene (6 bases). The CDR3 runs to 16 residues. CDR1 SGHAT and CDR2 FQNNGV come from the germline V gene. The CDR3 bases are TGTGGCAGCAGCTTCCAGTGGGGGGTGGGAACCGGGGAGCTGTTTTTT. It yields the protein CGSSFQWGVGTGELFF.

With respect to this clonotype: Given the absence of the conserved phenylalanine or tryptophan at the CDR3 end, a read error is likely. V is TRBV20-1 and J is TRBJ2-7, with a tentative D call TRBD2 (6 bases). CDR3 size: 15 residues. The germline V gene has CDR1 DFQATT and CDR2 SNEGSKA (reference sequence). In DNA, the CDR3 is TGCAGTGCTAGAGAAGGGACTTCGGAGGGTTACGATCAGTACTCA. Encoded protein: CSAREGTSEGYDQYS.

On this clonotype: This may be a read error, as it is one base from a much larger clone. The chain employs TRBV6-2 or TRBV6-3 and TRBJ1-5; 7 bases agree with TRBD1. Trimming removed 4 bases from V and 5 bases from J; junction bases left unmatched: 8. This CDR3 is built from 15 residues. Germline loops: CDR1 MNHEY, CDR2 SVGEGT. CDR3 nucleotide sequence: TGTGCCAGCAGTTCCCAGGGGGTGCGCGATCAGCCCCAGCATTTT. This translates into CASSSQGVRDQPQHF.

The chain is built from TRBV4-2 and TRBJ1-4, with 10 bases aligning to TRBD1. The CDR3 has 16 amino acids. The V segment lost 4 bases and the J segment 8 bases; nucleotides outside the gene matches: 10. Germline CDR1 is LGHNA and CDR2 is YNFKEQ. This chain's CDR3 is CASSLLRGTGDEKLFF. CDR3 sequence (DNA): TGTGCCAGCAGCCTCCTAAGAGGGACAGGGGACGAAAAACTGTTTTTT.

The CDR3 nucleotides are TGTGCCAGCAGCTTAAGGGGGACATACACTGAAGCTTTCTTT. Its protein is CASSLRGTYTEAFF. The rearrangement joins TRBV7-2 to TRBJ1-1, with D possibly TRBD1 on 6 matching bases. V was shortened by 2 bases and J by 3 bases, with 10 bases between the two germline ends. The CDR3 length is 14 residues. Germline V gene lookup returns CDR1 SGHTA and CDR2 FQGNSA.

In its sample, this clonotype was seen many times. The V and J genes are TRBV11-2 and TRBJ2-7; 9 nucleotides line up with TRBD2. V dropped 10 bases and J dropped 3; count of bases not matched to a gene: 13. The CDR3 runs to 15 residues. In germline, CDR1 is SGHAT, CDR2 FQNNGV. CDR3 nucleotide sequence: TGTGCCACCGACGCGAGAGCGGGAGGTCTCTACGAGCAGTACTTC. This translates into CATDARAGGLYEQYF.